These T cell receptor beta chains were read from a single sample in a study of beta chain features in type 1 diabetes. Only in-frame clones appear in the TCRdb table, and some are missing; sequencing was by immunoSEQ multiplex PCR. The sample contains under 500,000 clones, about 29% of which appear only once. The sample consisted of naive CD4+ T cells from blood. The origin of the receptors is a man aged 18 to 30 in good health. CDR3s leave out the opening cysteine and the closing phenylalanine or tryptophan. Each record gives: D gene, V gene, J gene, clone size, CDR3 protein. D genes are given only for firm matches. Clone size is shown for a subset of rows, as once, few, many or a class of expanded clone.

>TRBD2|TRBV29-1|TRBJ2-3|NA
SVRAGLTDTQY
>NA|TRBV28|TRBJ2-5|few
ASSFFRGTETQY
>NA|TRBV9|TRBJ2-3|few
ASNMEADTQY
>TRBD2|TRBV7-9|TRBJ2-1|few
ASKTSGYNEQF
>NA|TRBV30|TRBJ2-3|once
AWVDRPGSTDTQY
>TRBD1|TRBV25-1|TRBJ2-3|few
ASSPDRARTDTQY
>NA|TRBV27|TRBJ2-1|few
ASSLKTHNEQF
>NA|TRBV7-3|TRBJ2-2|few
ASRQGEPGELF
>NA|TRBV28|TRBJ2-1|NA
ASSSLPLASYNEQF
>TRBD1|TRBV30|TRBJ1-5|NA
AWNPSGGSGHQPQH
>NA|TRBV28|TRBJ1-2|NA
ASRVGPDYGYT
>TRBD1|TRBV10-3|TRBJ1-1|NA
AISTQGARTEAF
>TRBD2|TRBV30|NA|few
AWRSIAGSSYEQY
>TRBD2|TRBV30|TRBJ2-3|NA
AWRMGGVTQY
>NA|TRBV5-1|TRBJ2-1|few
ASSLGGALYEQF
>TRBD2|TRBV5-1|TRBJ2-3|NA
ASSLVGLAGTTDTQY
>NA|TRBV18|TRBJ2-1|NA
ASSPLGGANYNEQF
>TRBD2|TRBV4-1|TRBJ2-5|NA
ASSQLGTSGSQTQY
>TRBD2|TRBV5-6|TRBJ2-1|NA
ASSLGTSSLNEQF
>TRBD2|TRBV7-2|TRBJ2-3|NA
ASSSRLAVRGADTQY
>TRBD2|TRBV7-9|TRBJ2-7|NA
ASSLSLAGVSEQY
>TRBD2|TRBV6-6|TRBJ2-2|NA
ASSYIGGRDTGELF
>TRBD1|TRBV7-2|TRBJ2-1|few
ASSLAGTGGYNEQF
>TRBD2|TRBV29-1|TRBJ2-2|few
SGAAGGPTGELF
>NA|TRBV30|TRBJ1-2|NA
AWNGGHSNYGYT
>NA|TRBV7-9|TRBJ2-1|NA
ASSFLYNEQF
>NA|TRBV5-4|TRBJ2-2|NA
ASTSSYTGELF
>NA|TRBV5-4|TRBJ2-1|few
ASSQLKNNEQF
>NA|TRBV10-2|TRBJ1-2|NA
ASSEDTYYGYT
>TRBD2|TRBV9|TRBJ2-3|NA
ASSADSGRAGDTQY
>NA|TRBV7-9|TRBJ1-1|few
ASSLQQIMNTEAF
>TRBD1|TRBV9|TRBJ2-2|once
ASSVQGATGELF